A single sample is the source of the 29 T cell receptor beta chains below, sequenced in a study of blood T cell repertoires in COVID-19 (dated by TCRdb to the early 2020s). Library method: the immunoSEQ multiplex PCR assay. The table was pulled from immuneACCESS by TCRdb, which kept in-frame rearrangements only. Such tables lose some clones; where checked, under half of the loss comes from unresolved V genes, and the rest has no known cause. The sample contains around 120,000 clones, about 80% of them found a single time. The leading ten clones occupy 4% of the sample. Specimen: peripheral blood. Every receptor here comes from a woman of 80 years or more with acute or convalescent COVID-19.

CDR3 DNA sequence: TGCGCCAGCAGCTTGGCCCCCACAGGGGGACTGAACACTGAAGCTTTCTTT. This gives the protein CASSLAPTGGLNTEAFF. This sequence joins TRBV5-1 and TRBJ1-1; 8 bases fit TRBD1. Germline values: CDR1 SGHRS, CDR2 YFSETQ. There are 17 residues in the CDR3. J lost 0 bases, V lost 0 bases, and 7 bases had no gene match.

The chain uses TRBV5-1 and TRBJ2-3, with D hard to call. Germline V gene data show CDR1 as SGHRS and CDR2 as YFSETQ. The CDR3 has 16 amino acids. V shed 0 bases and J shed 2 bases, with 13 bases lying between them. CDR3 coding DNA: TGCGCCAGCAGCTTGGCGCAGGCCCTATACACAGATACGCAGTATTTT. Protein product: CASSLAQALYTDTQYF.

The V and J genes are TRBV25-1 and TRBJ1-2; D gene uncertain. Between the trimmed V and J ends, which lost 1 base and 2 bases, there was a span of 11 bases. The CDR3 runs 15 residues. The V gene's germline CDR1 is MGHDK and CDR2 SYGVNS. CDR3 DNA: TGTGCCAGCAGTGAATCCCTGACGGGGAACTATGGCTACACCTTC. Amino acid sequence: CASSESLTGNYGYTF.

The V call is TRBV11-3, the J call TRBJ1-2; D not certain. The CDR3 consists of 13 residues. Trimming left V 5 bases short and J 8 bases short, with 15 bases between. Germline CDR1 SGHNT, CDR2 YENEEA. CDR3 DNA: TGTGCCAGCAGCCAAGCCGAGGGCCGAGGCTACACCTTC. It specifies CASSQAEGRGYTF.

The rearrangement uses TRBV28 and TRBJ1-1; D is ambiguous. This CDR3 contains 13 residues. Between the trimmed V and J ends, which lost 6 bases and 10 bases, there was a span of 18 bases. CDR1 and CDR2 (germline): MDHEN, SYDVKM. CDR3 sequence: CASSLLSPTVAFF. The CDR3 region has the DNA TGTGCCAGCAGCCTCCTTTCCCCTACCGTAGCTTTCTTT. The whole variable domain, remainder taken from reference TRBV28 and TRBJ1-1, is DVKVTQSSRYLVKRTGEKVFLECVQDMDHENMFWYRQDPGLGLRLIYFSYDVKMKEKGDIPEGYSVSREKKERFSLILESASTNQTSMYLCASSLLSPTVAFFGQGTRLTVV.

This clone was seen a few times. The chain has TRBV28 and TRBJ1-2; D may be TRBD1 (5 bases). V was cut by 6 bases and J by 3 bases, with 14 bases left in between. Germline values: CDR1 MDHEN, CDR2 SYDVKM. CDR3 length: 14 amino acids. As DNA, the CDR3 is TGTGCCAGCAGAAAGCAGGGAACAGACTATGGCTACACCTTC. This gives the protein CASRKQGTDYGYTF.

The V call is TRBV29-1, the J call TRBJ1-1; 7 bases map to TRBD1. From germline, CDR1 is SQVTM and CDR2 ANQGSEA. The junction had 6 bases not matched to a gene; V was cut back by 7 bases and J by 1 base. CDR3 length equals 13 residues. CDR3 loop: CSAAQGTNTEAFF. CDR3 in DNA: TGCAGCGCTGCACAGGGGACGAACACTGAAGCTTTCTTT.

The rearrangement links TRBV6-5 to TRBJ1-4, with D hard to call. Per the germline V gene, CDR1 is MNHEY and CDR2 is SVGAGI. V was cut by 2 bases and J by 4 bases, with 8 bases left in between. The CDR3 is made up of 14 amino acids. The CDR3 loop is CASSYGQFNEKLFF. The CDR3 DNA follows: TGTGCCAGCAGTTACGGGCAGTTTAATGAAAAACTGTTTTTT.

This clone appeared a few times. V usage is TRBV6-4 and J usage is TRBJ1-3; D is uncertain. The V gene lost 6 bases and the J gene lost 4 bases, with 19 bases spanning the gap. The CDR3 totals 16 residues. Germline lookup yields CDR1 MRHNA and CDR2 SNTAGT. The CDR3 coding sequence is TGTGCCAGCAGGGCCGTATTGAGGATTTCGGGAAACACCATATATTTT. This translates into CASRAVLRISGNTIYF.

Notes on this clone: The junction departs from germline at one end; a sequencing error may be responsible. This rearrangement joins TRBV20-1 to TRBJ1-1; no clear D. CDR1 and CDR2 from the germline V gene are DFQATT and SNEGSKA (reference sequence). This CDR3 comprises 13 residues. CDR3 nucleotide sequence: TGCAGCGCTAGTATCCAAACGGGCACTGAAGCTTTCTTT. As protein: CSASIQTGTEAFF.

The chain couples TRBV3-1 (or the pseudogene TRBV3-2) to TRBJ1-2, with unresolved D. V gave up 4 bases and J gave up 4 bases, with 13 bases separating them. Germline CDR1 is LGHDT and CDR2 is YNNKEL (reference sequence). The CDR3 spans 14 residues. The CDR3 DNA follows: TGTGCCAGCAGCCCCCGGGTCGAGGGCTATGGCTACACCTTC. This sequence encodes CASSPRVEGYGYTF.

This chain links TRBV11-2 with TRBJ2-7; 9 bases align to TRBD1. The CDR3 loop spans 15 amino acids. Germline CDR1 reads SGHAT; CDR2 reads FQNNGV. Trimming cost V 0 bases and J 3 bases; bases outside gene matches: 3. For the CDR3, the DNA is TGTGCCAGCAGCTTAGAGGGACAGGGCATCTACGAGCAGTACTTC. This translates into CASSLEGQGIYEQYF.

V and J are TRBV28 and TRBJ2-1, with 7 bases that match TRBD1. The CDR3 consists of 14 residues. Germline loops: CDR1 MDHEN, CDR2 SYDVKM. J lost 6 bases, V lost 6 bases, and 8 bases had no gene match. The CDR3 is CASSRGQVPNEQFF. The DNA for the CDR3 is TGTGCCAGCAGCCGCGGACAGGTTCCCAATGAGCAGTTCTTC.

The genes are TRBV28 and TRBJ2-5; 7 bases match TRBD2. The V gene's germline CDR1 is MDHEN and CDR2 SYDVKM. The CDR3 totals 15 residues. V lost 3 bases and J lost 2; bases outside the gene matches: 6. CDR3 in DNA: TGTGCCAGCAGTTTTAGCGGGCCGCCTCAAGAGACCCAGTACTTC. Its protein is CASSFSGPPQETQYF.

V usage is TRBV5-1 and J usage is TRBJ2-3; a weak D match, TRBD1 (5 bases). The CDR3 is 15 amino acids. Deletions cut 0 bases from V and 0 bases from J, with 8 bases between. The germline V gene encodes CDR1 SGHRS and CDR2 YFSETQ. The CDR3 protein is CASSLAGYSTDTQYF. The DNA for the CDR3 is TGCGCCAGCAGCTTGGCAGGGTATAGCACAGATACGCAGTATTTT.

In this sample, this clone turned up a few times. The chain recombines TRBV7-2 with TRBJ1-3, with a weak D call TRBD1 (5 bases). The CDR3 is 16 amino acids. The germline gives CDR1 SGHTA, CDR2 FQGNSA. Trimming removed 5 bases from V and 3 bases from J, with 17 bases in between. CDR3 bases: TGTGCCAGCAGCGCACTCACCCCGGGGGTTGGAAACACCATATATTTT. Amino acid sequence: CASSALTPGVGNTIYF. Looking up the rest from reference TRBV7-2 and TRBJ1-3 gives the full variable domain: GAGVSQSPSNKVTEKGKDVELRCDPISGHTALYWYRQSLGQGLEFLIYFQGNSAPDKSGLPSDRFSAERTGGSVSTLTIQRTQQEDSAVYLCASSALTPGVGNTIYFGEGSWLTVV.

The rearrangement links TRBV6-5 to TRBJ1-5; the D gene is possibly TRBD1 (6 bases). The CDR3 totals 14 residues. The germline V and J ends were trimmed by 6 bases and 0 bases, with 9 bases remaining between them. Germline V CDR1 and CDR2: MNHEY, SVGAGI. The chain's CDR3 is CASSWTASNQPQHF. Here the CDR3 DNA reads TGTGCCAGCAGCTGGACAGCTAGCAATCAGCCCCAGCATTTT.

The chain employs TRBV18 and TRBJ1-5; possibly TRBD1 for D (6 bases). The CDR3 length is 15 residues. Trimming took 3 bases from V and 1 from J, leaving 10 bases between them. Germline values: CDR1 KGHSH, CDR2 LQKENI. As DNA, the CDR3 is TGTGCCAGCTCACCTTACCAGGGGAGCAATCAGCCCCAGCATTTT. Translating gives CASSPYQGSNQPQHF. Variable domain in full (rest from reference TRBV18 and TRBJ1-5): NAGVMQNPRHLVRRRGQEARLRCSPMKGHSHVYWYRQLPEEGLKFMVYLQKENIIDESGMPKERFSAEFPKEGPSILRIQQVVRGDSAAYFCASSPYQGSNQPQHFGDGTRLSIL.

The rearrangement uses TRBV10-3 and TRBJ1-2; tentative D call: TRBD1 (6 bases). V was pared by 3 bases and J by 5 bases, with 13 bases between. The CDR3 length is 14 residues. Per the germline V gene, CDR1 is ENHRY and CDR2 is SYGVKD. As DNA, the CDR3 is TGTGCCATCAGTGAATCAGGGCAGGGGTATGGCTACACCTTC. Amino acids: CAISESGQGYGYTF.

This sequence joins TRBV19 and TRBJ1-6, with 8 bases aligning to TRBD1. V shed 9 bases and J 8 bases; nucleotides not matched to a gene: 6. The CDR3 extends over 13 amino acids. Germline CDR1 reads LNHDA; CDR2 reads SQIVND (reference sequence). The CDR3 DNA sequence: TGTGCCAGCTCTGACAGGGGAGATTCACCCCTCCACTTT. This encodes CASSDRGDSPLHF.

This clone was seen a few times. The chain carries TRBV5-1 and TRBJ1-6; TRBD1 might be the D (6 bases). CDR1 SGHRS and CDR2 YFSETQ come from the germline V gene. CDR3 length: 19 amino acids. V lost 3 bases and J 1 base, leaving 20 bases between the germline ends. This chain's CDR3 is CASSYNPGGAGSYNSPLHF. The CDR3 DNA sequence: TGCGCCAGCAGCTACAACCCCGGGGGGGCTGGATCCTATAATTCACCCCTCCACTTT. The whole variable domain, filled in from reference TRBV5-1 and TRBJ1-6, reads KAGVTQTPRYLIKTRGQQVTLSCSPISGHRSVSWYQQTPGQGLQFLFEYFSETQRNKGNFPGRFSGRQFSNSRSEMNVSTLELGDSALYLCASSYNPGGAGSYNSPLHFGNGTRLTVT.

The chain couples TRBV6-5 to TRBJ1-3; maybe TRBD1 (5 bases). This CDR3 is built from 14 residues. Germline CDR1 is MNHEY and CDR2 is SVGAGI. V lost 6 bases and J lost 0, with 9 bases in between. CDR3 in amino acids: CASRPGLSGNTIYF. The CDR3 DNA reads as TGTGCCAGCAGGCCGGGACTCTCTGGAAACACCATATATTTT.

This clone has just a few counts. The gene calls are TRBV20-1 and TRBJ1-2, with D possibly matching TRBD1 (5 bases). The CDR3 is 12 amino acids. Per the germline V gene, CDR1 is DFQATT and CDR2 is SNEGSKA (reference sequence). V lost 3 bases, J lost 3 bases, and 8 bases lay in between. CDR3 sequence reads: CSASSGDYGYTF. CDR3 in DNA: TGCAGTGCTAGTTCGGGGGACTATGGCTACACCTTC.

The gene calls are TRBV4-3 and TRBJ1-2; 8 bases line up with TRBD1. Germline assignment: CDR1 LGHNA and CDR2 YSLEER. With 1 base clipped from V and 8 bases from J, the junction kept 9 bases outside the gene matches. The length of the CDR3 is 15 residues. CDR3 sequence: CASSQGLQGDAGYTF. The CDR3 DNA reads TGCGCCAGCAGCCAAGGTCTACAGGGGGATGCGGGCTACACCTTC.

This chain uses TRBV4-3 with TRBJ1-1, with 11 bases aligning to TRBD1. This CDR3 is built from 18 residues. CDR1 is LGHNA, CDR2 YSLEER, per germline. The ends lost 1 base at V and 4 bases at J; junction bases unmatched: 11. The CDR3 bases are TGCGCCAGCAGCCAAGGGGCCCGGACAGGGGGCGCCCCCACTGAAGCTTTCTTT. It encodes CASSQGARTGGAPTEAFF.

The V gene is TRBV12-3 or TRBV12-4, the J gene TRBJ2-7; a possible D gene is TRBD2 (5 bases). Trimming shortened V by 6 bases and J by 3 bases, and 9 bases separated the two germline ends. This CDR3 spans 12 amino acids. Here the CDR3 reads CASRSRGYEQYF. The DNA for the CDR3 is TGTGCCAGCAGGTCCCGGGGCTACGAGCAGTACTTC.

The chain combines TRBV28 with TRBJ2-7; D is possibly TRBD2 (5 bases). V dropped 5 bases and J dropped 2 bases, with 10 bases sitting between them. The CDR3 loop spans 13 amino acids. CDR1 and CDR2 (germline): MDHEN, SYDVKM. In nucleotides, the CDR3 is TGTGCCAGCAGTACCGGGGAGCCCTACGAGCAGTACTTC. Its protein is CASSTGEPYEQYF. Variable domain in full (rest from reference TRBV28 and TRBJ2-7): DVKVTQSSRYLVKRTGEKVFLECVQDMDHENMFWYRQDPGLGLRLIYFSYDVKMKEKGDIPEGYSVSREKKERFSLILESASTNQTSMYLCASSTGEPYEQYFGPGTRLTVT.

The chain recombines TRBV7-3 with TRBJ2-1; weak D call: TRBD2 (5 bases). The CDR3 spans 14 residues. V was trimmed by 5 bases and J by 5 bases, leaving 13 bases between them. Germline CDR1 reads SGHTA; CDR2 reads FQGTGA. The CDR3 reads CASSITGNNNEQFF. The CDR3 nucleotides are TGTGCCAGCAGCATCACGGGAAACAACAATGAGCAGTTCTTC.

The CDR3 DNA reads TGCGCCAGCAGCTTGGAAGCGGGAGCGATCCTCTCCTACAATGAGCAGTTCTTC. Translating it yields CASSLEAGAILSYNEQFF. The chain recombines TRBV5-1 with TRBJ2-1, with 8 bases matching TRBD2. The ends lost 0 bases at V and 0 bases at J; junction bases unmatched: 8. Germline V gene lookup returns CDR1 SGHRS and CDR2 YFSETQ. The CDR3 has 18 residues. Complete variable domain (other parts from reference TRBV5-1 and TRBJ2-1): KAGVTQTPRYLIKTRGQQVTLSCSPISGHRSVSWYQQTPGQGLQFLFEYFSETQRNKGNFPGRFSGRQFSNSRSEMNVSTLELGDSALYLCASSLEAGAILSYNEQFFGPGTRLTVL.